This T cell receptor beta chain was observed in a study of blood T cell repertoires in COVID-19. Study-level information: COVID-19 samples collected from the United States, Italy and Spain covered acute and convalescent phases. PBMCs, B-cell-depleted T cells, or T cells were the source of the cDNA or gDNA that made up the material.

Methods used by the authors: Counts of nucleated cells, estimated from reference gene primer amplification, were obtained. Produced via immunoSEQ multiplex PCR; TCRdb's table is partial and in-frame only. The D gene and trimming were derived from the DNA, and the V and J assignments and clone size from that table. The sample holds approximately 150,000 clones, about 80% seen once. This CDR3 contains 16 residues. V lost 2 bases and J lost 5; bases outside the gene matches: 7. Germline V gene sequence: CDR1 MGHRA, CDR2 YSYEKL. The specimen was peripheral blood. The receptor's source is a man aged 65-85 years who had recovered from COVID-19. The V gene is TRBV4-1, the J gene TRBJ1-1; the match to TRBD1 covers 11 bases. CDR3: CASSQFGTGGRTEAFF. DNA of the CDR3: TGCGCCAGCAGCCAATTCGGGACAGGGGGAAGGACTGAAGCTTTCTTT.